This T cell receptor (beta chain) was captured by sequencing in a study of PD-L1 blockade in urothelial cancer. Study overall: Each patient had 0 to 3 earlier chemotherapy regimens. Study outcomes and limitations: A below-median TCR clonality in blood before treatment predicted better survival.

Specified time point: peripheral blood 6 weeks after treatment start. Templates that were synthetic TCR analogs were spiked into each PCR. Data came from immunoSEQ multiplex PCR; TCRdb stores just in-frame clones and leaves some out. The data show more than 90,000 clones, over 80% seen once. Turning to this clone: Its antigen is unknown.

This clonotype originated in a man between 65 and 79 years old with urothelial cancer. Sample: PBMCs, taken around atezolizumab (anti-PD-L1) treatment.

Here the CDR3 reads CASGGGWSYEQYF. The CDR3 nucleotides read TGTGCCAGCGGGGGGGGGTGGTCCTACGAGCAGTACTTC. The genes are TRBV6-5 and TRBJ2-7; TRBD2 aligns across 7 bases. CDR3 length: 13 residues. Germline V gene sequence: CDR1 MNHEY, CDR2 SVGAGI. Germline trimming cut 8 bases from V and 1 base from J; bases unmatched to any gene: 5.